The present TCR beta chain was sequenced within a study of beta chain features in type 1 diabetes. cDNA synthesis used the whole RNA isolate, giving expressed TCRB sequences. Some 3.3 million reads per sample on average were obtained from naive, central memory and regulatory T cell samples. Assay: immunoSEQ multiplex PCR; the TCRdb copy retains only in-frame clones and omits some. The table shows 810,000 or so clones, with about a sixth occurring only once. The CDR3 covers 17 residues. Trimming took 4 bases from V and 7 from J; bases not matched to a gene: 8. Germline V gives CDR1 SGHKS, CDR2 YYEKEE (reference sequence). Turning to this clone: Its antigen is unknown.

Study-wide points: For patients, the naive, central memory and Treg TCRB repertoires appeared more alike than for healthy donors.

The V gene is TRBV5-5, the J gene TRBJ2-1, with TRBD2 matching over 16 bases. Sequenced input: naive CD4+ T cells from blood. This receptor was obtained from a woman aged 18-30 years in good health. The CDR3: CASSQGLAGGPGNEQFF. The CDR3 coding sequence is TGTGCCAGCAGCCAGGGACTAGCGGGAGGGCCGGGTAATGAGCAGTTCTTC.